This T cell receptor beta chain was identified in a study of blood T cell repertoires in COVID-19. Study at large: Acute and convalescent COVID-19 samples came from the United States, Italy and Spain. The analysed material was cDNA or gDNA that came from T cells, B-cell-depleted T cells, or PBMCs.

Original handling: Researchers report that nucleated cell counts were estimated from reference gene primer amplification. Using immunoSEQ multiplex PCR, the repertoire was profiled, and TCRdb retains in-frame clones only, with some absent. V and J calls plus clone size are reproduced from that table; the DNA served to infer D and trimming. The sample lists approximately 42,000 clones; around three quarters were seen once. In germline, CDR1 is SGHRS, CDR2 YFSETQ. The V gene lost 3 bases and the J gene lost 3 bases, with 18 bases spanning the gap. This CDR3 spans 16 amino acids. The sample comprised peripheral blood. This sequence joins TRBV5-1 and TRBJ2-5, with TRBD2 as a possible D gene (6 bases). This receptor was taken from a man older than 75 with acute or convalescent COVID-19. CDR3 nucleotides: TGCGCCAGCAGCTCGAGTATAAGCGGGCTAAAAGAGACCCAGTACTTC. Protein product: CASSSSISGLKETQYF.